This entry lists 15 T cell receptor beta chains sequenced from one sample in a study of CD8+CD57+ T cells in acquired aplastic anemia. Patients who underwent sequencing had shown CD8+CD57+ cell expansion by flow cytometry. TCR beta VDJ and CDR3 profiles were obtained from a genomic DNA template. From the reads, TCRdb called clonotypes with MiXCR, one entry per CDR3 protein. The data hold about 120,000 distinct CDR3 sequences, with almost 40% observed a single time. What was sequenced was sorted CD4+, CD8+, or CD8+CD57+ T cells (not recorded which) from PBMCs. These receptor sequences come from a human donor with aplastic anemia.

This rearrangement joins TRBV19 to TRBJ1-5, with a tentative D call TRBD1 (5 bases). Germline assignment: CDR1 LNHDA and CDR2 SQIVND (reference sequence). The CDR3 length is 14 residues. Trimming took 6 bases from V and 3 from J, leaving 12 bases between them. The CDR3 DNA reads TGTGCCAGTAGAATGGGTGGGACCAATCAGCCCCAGCATTTT. This encodes CASRMGGTNQPQHF.

This clonotype was detected ten times or more. V usage is TRBV19 and J usage is TRBJ2-2; the D gene is possibly TRBD1 (5 bases). Between the trimmed V and J ends, which lost 3 bases and 6 bases, there was a span of 5 bases. The germline V gene encodes CDR1 LNHDA and CDR2 SQIVND (reference sequence). The CDR3 consists of 12 residues. The CDR3 is CASSIRAGELFF. CDR3 sequence (DNA): TGTGCCAGTAGTATCAGGGCCGGGGAGCTGTTTTTT. The entire variable domain, with the rest obtained from reference TRBV19 and TRBJ2-2, is as follows: DGGITQSPKYLFRKEGQNVTLSCEQNLNHDAMYWYRQDPGQGLRLIYYSQIVNDFQKGDIAEGYSVSREKKESFPLTVTSAQKNPTAFYLCASSIRAGELFFGEGSRLTVL.

This clonotype was picked up many times. The gene calls are TRBV11-2 and TRBJ1-5, with TRBD1 matching over 10 bases. Trimming at V came to 5 bases and at J to 2 bases, leaving 9 bases not matched to a gene. CDR1 is SGHAT, CDR2 FQNNGV, per germline. The CDR3 consists of 17 residues. The CDR3 sequence: CASSHRQGAGGNQPQHF. The CDR3 DNA reads TGTGCCAGCAGCCATAGACAGGGGGCAGGCGGCAATCAGCCCCAGCATTTT.

This clonotype was picked up many times. The chain carries TRBV7-3 and TRBJ1-1, with a weak D call TRBD1 (5 bases). Looked up from germline, CDR1 is SGHTA and CDR2 is FQGTGA. This CDR3 is 13 amino acids long. Trimming took off 5 bases at V and 8 bases at J, with 15 bases between the two ends. In nucleotides, the CDR3 is TGTGCCAGCAGCCCCGGGGGGTACGGGGAAGCTTTCTTT. This sequence encodes CASSPGGYGEAFF.

The V and J genes are TRBV11-1 and TRBJ1-2; no firm D call. This CDR3 is 17 amino acids long. Germline V gene sequence: CDR1 SGHAT, CDR2 FQDESV (reference sequence). V was clipped by 5 bases and J by 0 bases, with 19 bases between them. The CDR3 here is CASSPPSLSVTNYGYTF. CDR3 DNA sequence: TGTGCCAGCAGCCCTCCGTCCCTATCCGTTACTAACTATGGCTACACCTTC.

There are many counts of this clonotype. A single base separates this from a much larger clone, so it may be a read error. V is TRBV19 and J is TRBJ2-5; 10 bases match TRBD1. Looked up from germline, CDR1 is LNHDA and CDR2 is SQIVND (reference sequence). V trimming: 11 bases; J trimming: 2 bases; junction bases outside the gene matches: 5. The CDR3 is 13 amino acids. CDR3 nucleotide sequence: TGTGCCGGTAAGGACAGGGGGCAAGAGACCCAGTACTTC. Translated, it gives CAGKDRGQETQYF.

This clonotype was recorded many times. DNA of the CDR3: TGTGCCAGCAGCCCCGCTGGGGTCCGCTCCTACGAGCAGTACGTC. This gives the protein CASSPAGVRSYEQYV. The V call is TRBV7-8, the J call TRBJ2-7, with no clear D. The CDR3 extends over 15 amino acids. V lost 5 bases to trimming and J lost 0 bases, with 14 bases between them. Per the germline V gene, CDR1 is SGHVS and CDR2 is FQNEAQ.

This clonotype was seen at least ten times. The V gene is TRBV19, the J gene TRBJ2-1; 13 nucleotides align to TRBD2. CDR1 and CDR2 from the germline V gene are LNHDA and SQIVND (reference sequence). This CDR3 contains 16 residues. V lost 6 bases and J lost 5; bases outside the gene matches: 7. CDR3 sequence (DNA): TGTGCCAGTAGGATGACTAGCGGGGGGCTCAACAATGAGCAGTTCTTC. It specifies CASRMTSGGLNNEQFF.

This clonotype was observed many times. The genes are TRBV6-1 and TRBJ2-7; tentatively, D is TRBD1 (6 bases). V lost 5 bases to trimming and J lost 4 bases, with 18 bases between them. The CDR3 length is 15 residues. Germline-derived CDR1 and CDR2 are MNHNS and SASEGT. In nucleotides, the CDR3 is TGTGCCAGCAGTCCGGGACAAGTCGGTCGATACGAGCAGTACTTC. This sequence encodes CASSPGQVGRYEQYF.

This clonotype was picked up many times. V and J are TRBV6-6 and TRBJ1-3, with D possibly matching TRBD1 (6 bases). The CDR3 is 16 amino acids. The germline V and J ends were trimmed by 4 bases and 2 bases, with 15 bases remaining between them. CDR1 is MNHNY, CDR2 SVGAGI, per germline (reference sequence). The CDR3 DNA reads as TGTGCCAGCAGTTGGCAACAGGGAGCTGCTGGAAACACCATATATTTT. It is translated as CASSWQQGAAGNTIYF.

This sequence joins TRBV10-1 and TRBJ1-3; unclear D gene. The CDR3 spans 13 residues. V shed 3 bases and J shed 2 bases, with 5 bases lying between them. Germline loops: CDR1 WNHNN, CDR2 SYGVQD (reference sequence). The chain's CDR3 is CASSDLPGNTIYF. DNA of the CDR3: TGCGCCAGCAGTGACCTTCCTGGAAACACCATATATTTT.

V usage is TRBV18 and J usage is TRBJ1-1; D unresolved. The CDR3 is 17 residues long. Deletions cut 0 bases from V and 3 bases from J, with 17 bases between. Germline V lookup: CDR1 KGHSH, CDR2 LQKENI. This CDR3 reads CASSPPGFVEEDTEAFF. The CDR3 DNA follows: TGTGCCAGCTCACCACCAGGGTTCGTGGAAGAGGACACTGAAGCTTTCTTT.

The V call is TRBV11-2, the J call TRBJ2-1; TRBD2 aligns across 11 bases. CDR1 and CDR2 from the germline V gene are SGHAT and FQNNGV. V lost 5 bases and J lost 7; bases outside the gene matches: 10. This CDR3 is built from 16 residues. In DNA, the CDR3 is TGTGCCAGCAGCCATACTAGCGGGGGCGATGTGAATGAGCAGTTCTTC. This sequence encodes CASSHTSGGDVNEQFF.

V is TRBV5-1 and J is TRBJ2-6, with a possible D match to TRBD1 (6 bases). The CDR3 has 20 amino acids. The germline V gene encodes CDR1 SGHRS and CDR2 YFSETQ. Trimming took off 0 bases at V and 0 bases at J, with 19 bases between the two ends. The DNA of the CDR3 is TGCGCCAGCAGCTTGGCGCCCGTGTGGGACATTTACTCTGGGGCCAACGTCCTGACTTTC. This encodes CASSLAPVWDIYSGANVLTF.

This clonotype was recorded at least ten times. DNA for the CDR3: TGCGCCAGCAGCTTCGGCGAAGGCAATGAGCAGTTCTTC. Translation gives CASSFGEGNEQFF. V and J are TRBV5-1 and TRBJ2-1; D gene ambiguous. Germline values: CDR1 SGHRS, CDR2 YFSETQ. Trimming left V 2 bases short and J 6 bases short, with 9 bases between. The length of the CDR3 is 13 residues. The full variable domain, completed using reference TRBV5-1 and TRBJ2-1, is KAGVTQTPRYLIKTRGQQVTLSCSPISGHRSVSWYQQTPGQGLQFLFEYFSETQRNKGNFPGRFSGRQFSNSRSEMNVSTLELGDSALYLCASSFGEGNEQFFGPGTRLTVL.